The next 15 T cell receptor beta chains were all read from a single sample in a study of T cells in Graves' hyperthyroidism and ophthalmopathy. RNA transcripts were the template for amplifying TCR beta CDR3 regions. An initial round of RT-PCR targeting the TCR CDR3 relied on the HTBI primer set. TCRdb reprocessed the multiplex PCR reads with MiXCR, giving one entry per CDR3 protein. The sample includes more than 300,000 distinct CDR3 sequences, around 13% of them seen just once. Sequences were obtained from blood. The receptors were sampled from a woman under 40 with Graves' hyperthyroidism.

This chain connects TRBV6-1 to TRBJ2-7; TRBD1 is a possible D gene (5 bases). V was clipped by 4 bases and J by 0 bases, with 10 bases between them. The CDR3 length is 14 residues. Germline values: CDR1 MNHNS, CDR2 SASEGT. Written as DNA, the CDR3 is TGTGCCAGCAGTGTACAGGCCAGCTCCTACGAGCAGTACTTC. Translating it yields CASSVQASSYEQYF.

This clonotype appeared many times. V usage is TRBV9 and J usage is TRBJ2-1; a weak D match, TRBD1 (6 bases). Trimming pared 4 bases from V and 5 bases from J, leaving 13 bases between. The CDR3 runs 14 residues. The germline V gene has CDR1 SGDLS and CDR2 YYNGEE. CDR3 in DNA: TGTGCCAGCAGCCCTAGAGGGGGTAACAATGAGCAGTTCTTC. Translation: CASSPRGGNNEQFF.

This clonotype was recorded at least ten times. The rearrangement links TRBV2 to TRBJ2-7; the match to TRBD2 covers 13 bases. Germline values: CDR1 SNHLY, CDR2 FYNNEI. This CDR3 region has 15 residues. Unmatched junction bases numbered 4, after V lost 6 bases and J lost 2 bases. CDR3 in amino acids: CASREGLAGTYEQYF. Written as DNA, the CDR3 is TGTGCCAGCAGGGAGGGACTAGCGGGAACCTACGAGCAGTACTTC.

Points on this clonotype: One end of the junction does not line up with germline, which may come from a read error. CDR3 residues: CASSLPGTEQYF. In nucleotides, the CDR3 is TGCGCCAGCAGCTTACCAGGGACCGAGCAGTACTTC. V gene TRBV7-8 combines with J gene TRBJ2-7; either TRBD1 or TRBD2 may supply D (5 bases each). Germline V gene lookup returns CDR1 SGHVS and CDR2 FQNEAQ. The CDR3 is made up of 12 amino acids.

The V call is TRBV24-1, the J call TRBJ2-3; D is undetermined. Germline assignment: CDR1 KGHDR and CDR2 SFDVKD. The CDR3 runs to 13 residues. V was shortened by 3 bases and J by 8 bases, with 11 bases between the two germline ends. Here the CDR3 reads CATSDLLSGTQYF. CDR3 sequence (DNA): TGTGCCACCAGTGATCTTCTGTCGGGTACGCAGTATTTT.

As for this clonotype: A much bigger clone sits one base away, suggesting this may be a read error. The gene calls are TRBV20-1 and TRBJ2-7; D call uncertain. Germline V CDR1 and CDR2: DFQATT, SNEGSKA (reference sequence). This CDR3 is built from 12 residues. The CDR3 coding sequence is TGCAGTGCTAGCCTAAGGGTAGACGAGCACTACTTC. Protein sequence: CSASLRVDEHYF.

The sample holds many counts of this clonotype. The V gene is TRBV12-3 or TRBV12-4, the J gene TRBJ2-2; 9 bases map to TRBD2. V trimming: 8 bases; J trimming: 1 base; junction bases outside the gene matches: 2. The CDR3 totals 14 residues. CDR3 sequence reads: CASFSGGNTGELFF. The CDR3 DNA is TGTGCCAGCTTTAGCGGGGGGAACACCGGGGAGCTGTTTTTT.

As concerns this clonotype: This sequence may be a read error, since a much larger clone differs from it by one base. The V and J genes are TRBV3-1 and TRBJ2-7; TRBD1 matches at 7 bases. Germline assignment: CDR1 LGHDT and CDR2 YNNKEL (reference sequence). The CDR3 loop spans 14 amino acids. CDR3 sequence (DNA): TGTGCCGGCAGCCCGGGCAGGGGGTCCTACGAGCAGTACTTC. This sequence encodes CAGSPGRGSYEQYF.

This clonotype was detected many times. The V call is TRBV12-3 or TRBV12-4, the J call TRBJ1-1; D perhaps matches TRBD1 (5 bases). The V end lost 3 bases, the J end lost 4 bases, and 12 bases lay between the germline ends. The CDR3 is 14 residues long. CDR3 bases: TGTGCCAGCAGTTTTGGGGGTTCGGCCACTGAAGCTTTCTTT. Translation gives CASSFGGSATEAFF.

The sample holds many counts of this clonotype. CDR3 DNA sequence: TGTGCCAGCAGTCCAAGGGGAGAGCTGTTTTTT. This sequence encodes CASSPRGELFF. The rearrangement uses TRBV6-2 or TRBV6-3 and TRBJ2-2; D might be TRBD1 (5 bases). This CDR3 contains 11 residues. Germline V gene data show CDR1 as MNHEY and CDR2 as SVGEGT. The V end lost 5 bases, the J end lost 11 bases, and 9 bases lay between the germline ends.

The chain uses TRBV4-3 and TRBJ2-1, with TRBD2 identical over 9 bases. V lost 0 bases, J lost 9 bases, and 6 bases stayed unmatched. The CDR3 is 15 amino acids. CDR1 and CDR2 from the germline V gene are LGHNA and YSLEER. The CDR3 DNA reads TGCGCCAGCAGCCAAGACGCGGGAGGGCCCACTGAGCAGTTCTTC. As protein: CASSQDAGGPTEQFF.

The table lists this clonotype with a few counts. The chain uses TRBV28 and TRBJ1-5; 7 bases line up with TRBD1. Unmatched junction bases numbered 5, after V lost 3 bases and J lost 3 bases. Germline CDR1 is MDHEN and CDR2 is SYDVKM. This CDR3 has 15 residues. The CDR3 nucleotides read TGTGCCAGCAGTTTTGAGGGGGCCCCCAATCAGCCCCAGCATTTT. It is translated as CASSFEGAPNQPQHF.

At least ten counts were recorded for this clonotype. The chain combines TRBV6-5 with TRBJ2-5; D uncertain. Germline V gene data show CDR1 as MNHEY and CDR2 as SVGAGI. V gave up 0 bases and J gave up 7 bases, with 6 bases separating them. The CDR3 has 12 amino acids. CDR3 amino acids: CASSYSPGTQYF. CDR3 bases: TGTGCCAGCAGTTACTCTCCGGGGACCCAGTACTTC.

In this sample, this clonotype turned up many times. Here the CDR3 reads CASSLWTRANEQFF. Written as DNA, the CDR3 is TGTGCCAGCAGTTTGTGGACTAGGGCCAATGAGCAGTTCTTC. The chain carries TRBV28 and TRBJ2-1, with 7 bases lining up with TRBD2. The CDR3 is 14 amino acids. Unmatched junction bases numbered 5, after V lost 3 bases and J lost 6 bases. Germline CDR1 reads MDHEN; CDR2 reads SYDVKM.

In its sample, this clonotype was seen many times. The rearrangement joins TRBV5-6 to TRBJ1-6; D possibly corresponds to TRBD1 (5 bases). Trimming took 0 bases from V and 7 from J, leaving 5 bases between them. Per the germline V gene, CDR1 is SGHDT and CDR2 is YYEEEE. The CDR3 runs 13 residues. The CDR3 DNA reads as TGTGCCAGCAGCTTGGGGGGGAATTCACCCCTCCACTTT. This translates into CASSLGGNSPLHF.